These 24 T cell receptor beta chains were sequenced from one sample in a study of T cells in women clearing cervical HPV infection. The method was immunoSEQ multiplex PCR; TCRdb's version includes in-frame clones alone and lacks a portion of them. With approximately 44,000 clones in the sample, the ten largest clones hold 1.2%. The sample comprised blood buffy coat. These receptors originate from a woman between 18 and 69 years old with a cervical HPV16 infection that either progressed to CIN3+ or cleared (not recorded which).

In regard to this clone: The CDR3 is cut off 3 residues early in the read; its end comes from the germline J gene. This chain uses TRBV29-1 with TRBJ2-7, with D unresolved. Germline V lookup: CDR1 SQVTM, CDR2 ANQGSEA. Deletions cut 4 bases from V and 0 bases from J, with 7 bases between. The CDR3 has 12 residues. The covered CDR3 bases are TGCAGCGTTGCTAGGAGCTCCTACGAG. Amino acid sequence: CSVARSSYE. The CDR3 as a whole reads CSVARSSYEQYF.

Incomplete CDR3 DNA: TGTGCCAGCAGTTACACTAGCGGGAGTGGCTACGAG. Protein sequence: CASSYTSGSGYE. The whole CDR3 region reads CASSYTSGSGYEQYF. The rearrangement uses TRBV6-2 or TRBV6-3 and TRBJ2-7, with 11 bases that match TRBD2. Read coverage stops 3 residues before the CDR3 terminus; the germline J gene supplies the remainder. J lost 3 bases, V lost 2 bases, and 3 bases had no gene match. This CDR3 is built from 15 residues. Germline V lookup: CDR1 MNHEY, CDR2 SVGEGT.

As for this clone: Read coverage stops 3 residues before the CDR3 terminus; the germline J gene supplies the remainder. The chain uses TRBV7-6 and TRBJ1-2; D may be TRBD1 (5 bases). This CDR3 spans 18 amino acids. Germline V gene sequence: CDR1 SGHVS, CDR2 FNYEAQ. The CDR3 sequence is CASSLLSSRAGKTYDYTF. Partial CDR3 DNA: TGTGCCAGCAGCTTGCTTTCGAGCAGGGCGGGGAAGACCTACGAC.

Turning to this clone: Read data end 3 residues before the CDR3 end; the end is taken from the germline J gene. J is TRBJ2-2 and V is TRBV7-3; possible D gene TRBD1, 6 bases. The ends were cut back, 7 bases at V and 7 bases at J, with 10 bases in the middle. Germline loops: CDR1 SGHTA, CDR2 FQGTGA. The CDR3 contains 12 residues. This chain's CDR3 is CASNRAGGELFF. The covered CDR3 bases are TGTGCCAGCAACAGGGCAGGCGGGGAG.

In the case of this clone: Coverage ceases 3 residues before the CDR3 finishes, and the germline J gene fills in the end. The chain links TRBV18 to TRBJ2-7; 7 bases map to TRBD1. The V gene end was trimmed by 2 bases and the J gene end by 1 base; junction bases not matched to a gene: 2. The CDR3 length is 14 residues. Germline loops: CDR1 KGHSH, CDR2 LQKENI. The CDR3 loop reads CASSPAGGSYEQYF. Partial CDR3 DNA: TGTGCCAGCTCACCAGCAGGGGGATCCTACGAG.

Concerning this clone itself: The read ends 3 residues early relative to the CDR3; the germline J gene fills the gap. The rearrangement joins TRBV5-1 to TRBJ2-7; D possibly corresponds to TRBD1 (6 bases). This CDR3 region has 14 residues. The germline V gene has CDR1 SGHRS and CDR2 YFSETQ. The V and J ends lost 1 base and 6 bases respectively, with 14 bases between them. The CDR3 protein is CASSLMGAAGEQYF. Partial CDR3 DNA: TGCGCCAGCAGCTTGATGGGGGCGGCGGGCGAG.

Concerning this clone itself: The read terminates 3 residues before the CDR3 end, so the remaining end is supplied by the germline J gene. J is TRBJ2-1 and V is TRBV5-1, with a possible D match to TRBD2 (7 bases). The CDR3 runs to 18 residues. Germline CDR1 and CDR2: SGHRS and YFSETQ. With 1 base removed from V and 7 bases from J, the gap between germline ends came to 24 bases. Incomplete CDR3 DNA: TGCGCCAGCAGCTTGAGGGTTTGGGGGGGGGCCGTGATAAATGAG. Translation gives CASSLRVWGGAVINE. From start to end, the CDR3 is CASSLRVWGGAVINEQFF.

A note on this clone: Read data end 3 residues before the CDR3 end; the end is taken from the germline J gene. V and J are TRBV20-1 and TRBJ2-2; possible D gene TRBD2, 6 bases. The germline V gene encodes CDR1 DFQATT and CDR2 SNEGSKA (reference sequence). The CDR3 covers 15 residues. The V end was cut by 3 bases, the J end by 5 bases, with 16 bases between. The CDR3 reads CSASVSGGATGELFF. CDR3 DNA, as far as it was read: TGCAGTGCTAGTGTTAGCGGAGGGGCTACCGGGGAG.

Note on this clone: The read terminates 3 residues ahead of where the CDR3 ends, so the germline J gene completes it. J is TRBJ2-1 and V is TRBV20-1; 7 bases align to TRBD1. Germline assignment: CDR1 DFQATT and CDR2 SNEGSKA (reference sequence). After removal of 0 bases from V and 7 bases from J, the junction contained 9 bases not matched to a gene. The CDR3 covers 15 residues. The CDR3: CSARDSVRGSNEQFF. The DNA read from the CDR3 is TGCAGTGCTAGAGATTCGGTCAGGGGGAGTAATGAG.

Notes on this clone: The read ends 3 residues early relative to the CDR3; the germline J gene fills the gap. V gene TRBV7-9 combines with J gene TRBJ2-5; TRBD2 matches 8 bases. This CDR3 contains 15 residues. With 0 bases clipped from V and 5 bases from J, the junction kept 5 bases outside the gene matches. From germline, CDR1 is SEHNR and CDR2 FQNEAQ (reference sequence). The sequenced part of the CDR3 DNA is TGTGCCAGCAGCTTAGCCGCGGGAGGTGGGGAGACC. Its translation: CASSLAAGGGET. The whole CDR3 is CASSLAAGGGETQYF.

With regard to this clone: The junction departs from the called germline gene at one end, perhaps through a read error. The read gets to within 3 residues of the CDR3 end, and the germline J gene fills in the rest. V and J are TRBV6-2 or TRBV6-3 and TRBJ1-3, with D tentatively TRBD1 (5 bases). Per the germline V gene, CDR1 is MNHEY and CDR2 is SVGEGT. The CDR3 totals 17 residues. The sequenced CDR3 bases are TGTGCCAGCAGTAATCCGGGACCTGCGCCAGCGGGAAACACG. Encoded protein: CASSNPGPAPAGNT. The complete CDR3 sequence is CASSNPGPAPAGNTIYF.

In regard to this clone: The sequenced fragment ends 3 residues before the CDR3 boundary, so the rest is inferred from the germline J gene. The chain links TRBV6-1 to TRBJ1-2, with 7 bases that match TRBD1. Germline V gene lookup returns CDR1 MNHNS and CDR2 SASEGT. The CDR3 consists of 11 residues. The sequenced part of the CDR3 DNA is TGTGCCAGCAGTGCAGGGGGGGGC. Amino acid sequence: CASSAGGG. The whole CDR3 protein is CASSAGGGYTF.

A word on this clone: The observed sequence ends 3 residues before the CDR3 terminus, with the missing tail filled in from the germline J gene. The rearrangement uses TRBV7-2 and TRBJ2-3; no clear D. The germline V gene encodes CDR1 SGHTA and CDR2 FQGNSA. The CDR3 runs to 14 residues. Incomplete CDR3 DNA: TGTGCCAGCAGCTTAGTACCGTACCAAGAGGCG. The encoded protein is CASSLVPYQEA. The complete CDR3 reads CASSLVPYQEAQYF. The complete variable domain, with remaining parts taken from reference TRBV7-2 and TRBJ2-3, reads GAGVSQSPSNKVTEKGKDVELRCDPISGHTALYWYRQSLGQGLEFLIYFQGNSAPDKSGLPSDRFSAERTGGSVSTLTIQRTQQEDSAVYLCASSLVPYQEAQYFGPGTRLTVL.

About this clone itself: The missing CDR3 end, 3 residues past where the read stops, is filled in from the germline J gene. The chain joins TRBV4-2 to TRBJ2-7, with 7 positions matching TRBD2. In germline, CDR1 is LGHNA, CDR2 YNFKEQ. V lost 1 base to trimming and J lost 2 bases; unmatched junction nucleotides: 5. CDR3 length equals 15 residues. The CDR3 region is CASSQVSSGTYEQYF. The CDR3 DNA, read in part, is TGTGCCAGCAGCCAAGTTTCTAGCGGAACCTACGAG.

The CDR3 DNA, read in part, is TGCAGTGCGAGGACAGGGTCCACTGAA. Protein sequence: CSARTGSTE. The CDR3 as a whole reads CSARTGSTEAFF. This chain uses TRBV20-1 with TRBJ1-1, with 8 positions matching TRBD1. Coverage ceases 3 residues before the CDR3 finishes, and the germline J gene fills in the end. V shed 6 bases and J 4 bases; nucleotides not matched to a gene: 4. The CDR3 has 12 residues. CDR1 and CDR2 (germline): DFQATT, SNEGSKA (reference sequence).

Remarks on this clone: The read is 3 residues too short to cover the CDR3 end, so that end is filled in from the germline J gene. This sequence joins TRBV18 and TRBJ1-2; tentative D call: TRBD1 (6 bases). Germline CDR1 is KGHSH and CDR2 is LQKENI. This CDR3 comprises 19 residues. The CDR3 DNA, read in part, is TGTGCCAGCTCACCCCCGACTGGTGCTAGCGGGGGCCGCACAGATACC. This codes for CASSPPTGASGGRTDT. The CDR3 reads in full as CASSPPTGASGGRTDTYTF.

A word on this clone: The read stops 3 residues short of the end of the CDR3; the missing end is completed from the germline J gene. V usage is TRBV12-3 or TRBV12-4 and J usage is TRBJ2-7; 7 bases line up with TRBD1. The junction had 4 bases not matched to a gene; V was cut back by 3 bases and J by 2 bases. The CDR3 sequence is 14 residues long. The CDR3: CASSFQGQAYEQYF. The CDR3 bases that were read are TGTGCCAGCAGTTTCCAAGGACAGGCCTACGAG.

Details on this clone: The CDR3 goes on 3 residues after the read ends, and that part is filled in from the germline J gene. This chain joins TRBV19 and TRBJ1-6; tentative D call: TRBD1 (6 bases). CDR1 LNHDA and CDR2 SQIVND come from the germline V gene (reference sequence). CDR3 length: 14 amino acids. Trimming pared 8 bases from V and 9 bases from J, leaving 17 bases between. CDR3 loop: CASHVQGLGSPLHF. The DNA read from the CDR3 is TGTGCCAGTCACGTCCAGGGGCTAGGTTCACCC.

Of note for this clone: The read ends 3 residues shy of where the CDR3 ends; the end is completed using the germline J gene. This chain links TRBV18 with TRBJ2-3; D perhaps matches TRBD2 (6 bases). Trimming cost V 3 bases and J 4 bases, with 14 bases left between them. Germline V gene sequence: CDR1 KGHSH, CDR2 LQKENI. The CDR3 runs 15 residues. The CDR3 sequence is CASSPTVGGADTQYF. The covered CDR3 bases are TGTGCCAGCTCACCCACCGTTGGAGGGGCAGATACG.

A remark on this clone: The CDR3 end lies 3 residues beyond the end of the read and is filled in from the germline J gene. The chain uses TRBV7-9 and TRBJ2-4; D perhaps matches TRBD1 (6 bases). Germline CDR1 and CDR2: SEHNR and FQNEAQ (reference sequence). The CDR3 runs 15 residues. The CDR3 DNA, read in part, is TGTGCCAGCAGCTTAGCGCTACCAGGGGCTGTAGGT. Its translation: CASSLALPGAVG. The full CDR3 reads CASSLALPGAVGQYF.

Of note for this clone: The read comes to an end 3 residues before the CDR3 does, leaving the germline J gene to fill in the end. The rearrangement joins TRBV11-2 to TRBJ2-3; possibly TRBD1 for D (6 bases). There are 15 residues in the CDR3. CDR1 is SGHAT and CDR2 is FQNNGV in the germline V gene. The sequenced CDR3 bases are TGTGCCAGCAGCTTAGGTGGATCAGGGGAAGAGACG. Amino acids: CASSLGGSGEET. In full, the CDR3 is CASSLGGSGEETQYF.

A word on this clone: The missing CDR3 end, 3 residues past where the read stops, is filled in from the germline J gene. This CDR3 is also generated by other DNA sequences in the sample. V usage is TRBV29-1 and J usage is TRBJ2-7; D call uncertain. CDR1 SQVTM and CDR2 ANQGSEA come from the germline V gene. V was trimmed by 4 bases and J by 2 bases, leaving 6 bases between them. This CDR3 region has 11 residues. CDR3 sequence: CSVGGPYEQYF. The sequenced part of the CDR3 DNA is TGCAGCGTTGGTGGCCCCTACGAG.

A word on this clone: Read coverage stops 3 residues before the CDR3 terminus; the germline J gene supplies the remainder. The chain employs TRBV27 and TRBJ1-2; D perhaps matches TRBD1 (5 bases). This CDR3 contains 15 residues. Germline loops: CDR1 MNHEY, CDR2 SMNVEV (reference sequence). Trimming removed 3 bases from V and 3 bases from J, with 14 bases in between. This CDR3 reads CASSFQVGGDYGYTF. The covered CDR3 bases are TGTGCCAGCAGTTTCCAGGTGGGGGGTGACTATGGC.

Details on this clone: The observed sequence ends 3 residues before the CDR3 terminus, with the missing tail filled in from the germline J gene. This rearrangement joins TRBV18 to TRBJ2-7, with D tentatively TRBD1 (7 bases). V gave up 4 bases and J gave up 4 bases, with 14 bases separating them. The CDR3 consists of 14 residues. Germline assignment: CDR1 KGHSH and CDR2 LQKENI. CDR3 bases read: TGTGCCAGCTCACTAACGCAGGGGGGTTACGAG. Translating gives CASSLTQGGYE. The CDR3 reads in full as CASSLTQGGYEQYF.